These 19 T cell receptor beta chains share one sample of origin, sequenced in a study of blood T cell repertoires in COVID-19. Profiling relied on immunoSEQ multiplex PCR, and the TCRdb table lists in-frame clones only, not all of them. Among 85,000 to 95,000 clones listed, 87% were seen once. Specimen: peripheral blood. All receptors derive from a woman of 80 years or more with acute or convalescent COVID-19.

This clone was counted a few times. The J gene is TRBJ1-3, the V gene TRBV7-9; 7 bases align to TRBD1. V gave up 1 base and J gave up 0 bases; unmatched junction bases: 0. This CDR3 is 15 amino acids long. CDR1 is SEHNR, CDR2 FQNEAQ, per germline (reference sequence). The CDR3 loop is CASSLGDSSGNTIYF. The DNA of the CDR3 is TGTGCCAGCAGCTTAGGGGACAGCTCTGGAAACACCATATATTTT.

This clone appeared a single time. CDR3 in amino acids: CASSPKQAEPGNTIYF. CDR3 coding DNA: TGTGCCAGCTCACCTAAACAGGCCGAGCCTGGAAACACCATATATTTT. This sequence joins TRBV18 and TRBJ1-3, with a tentative D call TRBD1 (5 bases). The germline gives CDR1 KGHSH, CDR2 LQKENI. V lost 3 bases, J lost 2 bases, and 14 bases lay in between. CDR3 length equals 16 residues.

The rearrangement uses TRBV6-6 and TRBJ2-7, with D maybe TRBD1 (6 bases). The CDR3 runs 13 residues. CDR1 and CDR2 (germline): MNHNY, SVGAGI (reference sequence). Trimming removed 5 bases at V and 3 bases at J, with 11 bases between. The CDR3 nucleotides read TGTGCCAGCAGTCTCAGGGGTGGCTACGAGCAGTACTTC. As protein: CASSLRGGYEQYF.

The V gene is TRBV7-2, the J gene TRBJ2-4; a weak D match, TRBD2 (7 bases). Germline V CDR1 and CDR2: SGHTA, FQGNSA. The CDR3 consists of 15 residues. Trimming shortened V by 5 bases and J by 4 bases, and 15 bases separated the two germline ends. CDR3 loop: CASSAWGGSKNIQYF. In DNA form, the CDR3 reads TGTGCCAGCAGCGCCTGGGGGGGCAGTAAAAACATTCAGTACTTC. Complete variable domain (other parts from reference TRBV7-2 and TRBJ2-4): GAGVSQSPSNKVTEKGKDVELRCDPISGHTALYWYRQSLGQGLEFLIYFQGNSAPDKSGLPSDRFSAERTGGSVSTLTIQRTQQEDSAVYLCASSAWGGSKNIQYFGAGTRLSVL.

This chain connects TRBV18 to TRBJ1-1; D ambiguous. CDR3 length equals 15 residues. CDR1 KGHSH and CDR2 LQKENI come from the germline V gene. V gave up 2 bases and J gave up 0 bases, with 10 bases separating them. For the CDR3, the DNA is TGTGCCAGCTCACCATACGAGGGCTTGAACACTGAAGCTTTCTTT. Its translation: CASSPYEGLNTEAFF.

This clone was detected once. V and J are TRBV6-6 and TRBJ2-3, with 8 bases aligning to TRBD1. CDR3 length: 15 residues. V gave up 6 bases and J gave up 3 bases; unmatched junction bases: 8. The V gene's germline CDR1 is MNHNY and CDR2 SVGAGI (reference sequence). The CDR3 here is CASRGRTGSTDTQYF. CDR3 sequence (DNA): TGTGCCAGCAGGGGGAGGACAGGGTCAACAGATACGCAGTATTTT.

V usage is TRBV9 and J usage is TRBJ1-6, with 9 positions matching TRBD1. Germline CDR1 and CDR2: SGDLS and YYNGEE. The CDR3 is made up of 16 amino acids. J lost 10 bases, V lost 0 bases, and 8 bases had no gene match. The CDR3 protein is CASSVEPDRGRSPLHF. The CDR3 bases are TGTGCCAGCAGCGTAGAACCGGACAGGGGTCGCTCACCCCTCCACTTT.

The chain carries TRBV5-4 and TRBJ2-2; 9 bases are shared with TRBD1. The V segment lost 3 bases and the J segment 6 bases; nucleotides outside the gene matches: 6. The V gene's germline CDR1 is SGHNT and CDR2 YYREEE (reference sequence). The CDR3 has 15 residues. Here the CDR3 reads CASSSGDRVAGELFF. CDR3 nucleotides: TGTGCCAGCAGCTCCGGGGACAGGGTAGCCGGGGAGCTGTTTTTT.

The chain employs TRBV29-1 and TRBJ1-5; maybe TRBD1 (6 bases). V was shortened by 6 bases and J by 1 base, with 10 bases between the two germline ends. This CDR3 region has 13 residues. Germline V gives CDR1 SQVTM, CDR2 ANQGSEA. In nucleotides, the CDR3 is TGCAGCGTGAGTACAGGGAGCAATCAGCCCCAGCATTTT. Its protein is CSVSTGSNQPQHF.

This clone was seen once. The genes are TRBV2 and TRBJ2-7, with 9 bases aligning to TRBD2. From germline, CDR1 is SNHLY and CDR2 FYNNEI. This CDR3 is built from 12 residues. With 8 bases clipped from V and 3 bases from J, the junction kept 2 bases outside the gene matches. The CDR3 protein is CASGSGSYEQYF. The DNA for the CDR3 is TGTGCCAGCGGTAGCGGGAGCTACGAGCAGTACTTC. Full variable domain (missing parts from reference TRBV2 and TRBJ2-7): EPEVTQTPSHQVTQMGQEVILRCVPISNHLYFYWYRQILGQKVEFLVSFYNNEISEKSEIFDDQFSVERPDGSNFTLKIRSTKLEDSAMYFCASGSGSYEQYFGPGTRLTVT.

V is TRBV19 and J is TRBJ2-3; D is undetermined. There are 13 residues in the CDR3. V lost 6 bases, J lost 3 bases, and 10 bases lay in between. Germline CDR1 and CDR2: LNHDA and SQIVND (reference sequence). The CDR3 DNA is TGTGCCAGTAGCCCGGGTCGTACAGATACGCAGTATTTT. The encoded protein is CASSPGRTDTQYF.

V usage is TRBV5-1 and J usage is TRBJ2-7; the match to TRBD1 covers 11 bases. The CDR3 has 14 residues. CDR1 is SGHRS, CDR2 YFSETQ, per germline. V was pared by 3 bases and J by 5 bases, with 4 bases of the junction left unmatched. The CDR3 spells CASSSPGQGDEQYF. The CDR3 bases are TGCGCCAGCAGCTCCCCGGGACAGGGGGACGAGCAGTACTTC.

The chain combines TRBV29-1 with TRBJ1-3; D ambiguous. V dropped 0 bases and J dropped 2 bases, with 11 bases sitting between them. Germline-derived CDR1 and CDR2 are SQVTM and ANQGSEA. This CDR3 comprises 15 residues. For the CDR3, the DNA is TGCAGCGTTGAAGATCGAGCGGGGACTGGAAACACCATATATTTT. Protein sequence: CSVEDRAGTGNTIYF.

This chain joins TRBV2 and TRBJ2-1; D possibly corresponds to TRBD1 (5 bases). Germline V gene data show CDR1 as SNHLY and CDR2 as FYNNEI. The V end lost 1 base, the J end lost 8 bases, and 9 bases lay between the germline ends. The CDR3 length is 13 residues. CDR3 amino acids: CASSEGRTYEQFF. CDR3 bases: TGTGCCAGCAGTGAAGGAAGGACATATGAGCAGTTCTTC.

The rearrangement uses TRBV12-5 and TRBJ1-4, with D perhaps matching TRBD1 (5 bases). Deletions cut 7 bases from V and 0 bases from J, with 6 bases between. CDR3 length: 13 residues. Germline V gene sequence: CDR1 LGHNT, CDR2 FRNRAP. The CDR3 protein is CASAQATNEKLFF. The CDR3 DNA reads as TGTGCTAGTGCACAGGCAACTAATGAAAAACTGTTTTTT.

J is TRBJ1-4 and V is TRBV5-1; perhaps TRBD1 as D (6 bases). The length of the CDR3 is 15 residues. Trimming stripped 5 bases from V and 0 bases from J, with 11 bases between. Germline CDR1 SGHRS, CDR2 YFSETQ. The CDR3: CASSSTGPTNEKLFF. The DNA for the CDR3 is TGCGCCAGCAGTTCAACAGGGCCAACTAATGAAAAACTGTTTTTT.

V is TRBV6-1 and J is TRBJ1-1; no definite D call. The CDR3 is made up of 15 amino acids. Looked up from germline, CDR1 is MNHNS and CDR2 is SASEGT. Trimming pared 0 bases from V and 5 bases from J, leaving 13 bases between. CDR3 sequence reads: CASSEALRGGTEAFF. CDR3 DNA: TGTGCCAGCAGTGAAGCGCTTCGAGGAGGGACTGAAGCTTTCTTT.

The table lists this clone with a count of one. The V and J genes are TRBV19 and TRBJ2-2; the D gene is possibly TRBD2 (5 bases). CDR1 is LNHDA, CDR2 SQIVND, per germline (reference sequence). V lost 5 bases, J lost 0 bases, and 13 bases lay in between. CDR3 length: 16 residues. The CDR3 loop is CASSLMTTSNTGELFF. In DNA, the CDR3 is TGTGCCAGTAGTCTCATGACTACCTCGAACACCGGGGAGCTGTTTTTT.

On this clone: The sample contains more than one DNA sequence encoding this CDR3. V and J are TRBV18 and TRBJ2-3, with D perhaps matching TRBD1 (6 bases). This CDR3 contains 15 residues. CDR1 and CDR2 (germline): KGHSH, LQKENI. The ends were cut back, 2 bases at V and 1 base at J, with 10 bases in the middle. The CDR3 region is CASSPLGARTDTQYF. The CDR3 bases are TGTGCCAGCTCACCATTGGGGGCGCGCACAGATACGCAGTATTTT.